This TCR beta chain is from a study of blood T cell repertoires in COVID-19. Authors' methods: Cell counts per sample came from amplifying reference gene primers. Only in-frame clones appear in the TCRdb table, and some are missing; sequencing was by immunoSEQ multiplex PCR. The V and J calls and the clone size are those of that table, but D and trimming were determined from the DNA. The table includes 400,000 to 450,000 clones, about 88% detected once. V dropped 0 bases and J dropped 4 bases, with 11 bases sitting between them. The length of the CDR3 is 14 residues. The germline CDR1 and CDR2 sequences are SGHRS and YFSETQ.

This TCR derives from a woman in her thirties or forties with COVID-19, enrolled during active disease. Source material: peripheral blood. This chain uses TRBV5-1 with TRBJ2-7; D might be TRBD2 (5 bases). The CDR3 reads CASSLGDGGYEQYF. In nucleotides, the CDR3 is TGCGCCAGCAGCTTGGGAGACGGAGGTTACGAGCAGTACTTC. The variable domain in full, completed from reference TRBV5-1 and TRBJ2-7, reads KAGVTQTPRYLIKTRGQQVTLSCSPISGHRSVSWYQQTPGQGLQFLFEYFSETQRNKGNFPGRFSGRQFSNSRSEMNVSTLELGDSALYLCASSLGDGGYEQYFGPGTRLTVT.